This record covers a single T cell receptor (beta chain). These data come from a study of cytomegalovirus exposure and HLA in healthy donors. The PCR made use of 60 Vbeta and 13 Jbeta primers. Measured with immunoSEQ multiplex PCR; TCRdb has only the in-frame clones, and not every one. The sample gives about 100,000 clones, just under 80% of which show up once; 3.5% to 4% is in the top ten. CDR1 and CDR2 from the germline V gene are GTSNPN and SVGIG (reference sequence). Trimming removed 1 base from V and 4 bases from J, with 20 bases in between. The CDR3 totals 17 residues. This sequence originates from a woman aged 40 to 49 in good health and CMV-seronegative. The chain is built from TRBV30 and TRBJ1-5; D is unclear. The sequenced sample consisted of PBMCs. CDR3 region: CAWSALGLRSGNQPQHF. The CDR3 DNA reads TGTGCCTGGAGTGCCCTCGGCCTAAGGTCGGGGAATCAGCCCCAGCATTTT.